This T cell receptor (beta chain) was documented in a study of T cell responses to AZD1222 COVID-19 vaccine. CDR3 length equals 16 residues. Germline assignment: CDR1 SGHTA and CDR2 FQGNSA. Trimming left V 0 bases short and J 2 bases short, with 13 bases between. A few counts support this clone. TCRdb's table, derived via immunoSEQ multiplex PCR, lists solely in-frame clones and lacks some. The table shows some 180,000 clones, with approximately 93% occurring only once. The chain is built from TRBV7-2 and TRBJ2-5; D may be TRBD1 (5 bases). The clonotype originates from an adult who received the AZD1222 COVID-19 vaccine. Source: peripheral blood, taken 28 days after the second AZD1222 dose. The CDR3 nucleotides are TGTGCCAGCAGCTTAGCCGTGGGGCTCCTACAAGAGACCCAGTACTTC. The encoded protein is CASSLAVGLLQETQYF.